This T cell receptor (beta chain) was identified in a study of tumor-infiltrating lymphocytes in primary liver carcinoma. TCR beta cDNA was made from 400 to 600 ng total RNA with a constant-region primer. Researchers made the TCR beta libraries by running three nested multiplex PCR rounds with slightly modified ARM-PCR. Both of the initial two PCR rounds ran for around 10 cycles and employed TRBV1-TRBV30 forward primers alongside a C-beta reverse primer. TCRdb re-analysed the multiplex PCR reads in MiXCR, keeping a single row per CDR3 protein. There are about 74,000 distinct CDR3 sequences in the sample; over 60% occur only once, and 28% lies in the top ten. Germline V lookup: CDR1 ENHRY, CDR2 SYGVKD. The CDR3 extends over 13 amino acids. V lost 6 bases to trimming and J lost 4 bases, with 10 bases between them. From about 19-30 mg of unsorted bulk tissue, DNA and RNA were co-extracted together.

This chain connects TRBV10-3 to TRBJ2-1; D perhaps matches TRBD2 (5 bases). Source material: liver tumor tissue from sampling region 4. The subset: tumor region T4, right-lateral pole. The receptor was isolated from a middle-aged man with primary liver carcinoma and hepatitis B virus infection. The CDR3 coding sequence is TGTGCCATCAGCGCGGAGGTGTACAATGAGCAGTTCTTC. Residues: CAISAEVYNEQFF.